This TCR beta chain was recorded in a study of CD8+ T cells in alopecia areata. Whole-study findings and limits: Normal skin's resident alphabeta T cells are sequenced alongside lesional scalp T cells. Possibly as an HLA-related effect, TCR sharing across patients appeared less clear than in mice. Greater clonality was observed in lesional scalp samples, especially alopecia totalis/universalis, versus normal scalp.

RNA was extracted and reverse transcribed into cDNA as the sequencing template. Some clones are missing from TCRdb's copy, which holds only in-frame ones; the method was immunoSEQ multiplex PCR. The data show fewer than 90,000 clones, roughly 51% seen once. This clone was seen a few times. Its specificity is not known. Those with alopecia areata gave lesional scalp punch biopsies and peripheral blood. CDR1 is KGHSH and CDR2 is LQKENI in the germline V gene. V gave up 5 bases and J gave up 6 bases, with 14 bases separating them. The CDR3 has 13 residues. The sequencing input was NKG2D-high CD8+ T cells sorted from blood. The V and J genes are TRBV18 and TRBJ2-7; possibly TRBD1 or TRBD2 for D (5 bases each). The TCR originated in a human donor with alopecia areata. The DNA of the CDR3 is TGTGCCAGCTCAGATAGGGGACGGATCGAGCAGTACTTC. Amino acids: CASSDRGRIEQYF.